Listed below are T cell receptor beta chains from one sample, sequenced in a study of blood T cell repertoires in COVID-19. Clones were sequenced by immunoSEQ multiplex PCR, and TCRdb holds only the in-frame ones, with some missing. There are roughly 380,000 clones in the sample; roughly 87% occur only once, and 3% lies in the top ten. The specimen was PBMCs or T cells enriched from blood (not recorded which). Receptors were obtained from a woman aged 30 to 39 who had recovered from COVID-19. Both conserved end residues are part of each CDR3. D genes are given only for firm matches. Rows give clone size only sometimes, using once, few, many, or a class for an expanded clone.

D	V	J	size	DNA	CDR3
-	TRBV5-5	TRBJ2-1	-	TGTGCCAGCAGCTCAACCGGGACTGAGTACAATGAGCAGTTCTTC	CASSSTGTEYNEQFF
-	TRBV3-1/TRBV3-2	TRBJ1-1	-	TGTGCCAGCAGCCTGAGGGGGGGGGCGAACACTGAAGCTTTCTTT	CASSLRGGANTEAFF
TRBD2	TRBV28	TRBJ2-5	-	TGTGCCAGCTCTTTAGGAGGGACTATCCAAGAGACCCAGTACTTC	CASSLGGTIQETQYF
-	TRBV5-6	TRBJ1-4	-	TGTGCCAGCAGCTTCGCAGGGGTCGAGGGAAAACTGTTTTTT	CASSFAGVEGKLFF
TRBD1	TRBV5-1	TRBJ2-1	-	TGCGCCAGCAGCTCGCCGGGACAGGGACGGAATGAGCAGTTCTTC	CASSSPGQGRNEQFF
-	TRBV19	TRBJ1-1	-	TGTGCCAGTAGTATTCTTAACACTGAAGCTTTCTTT	CASSILNTEAFF
-	TRBV19	TRBJ1-1	-	TGTGCCAGTAGTATAGACCCGACAGGAAAGAACACTGAAGCTTTCTTT	CASSIDPTGKNTEAFF
TRBD2	TRBV29-1	TRBJ2-3	-	TGCAGCGTTGAAGCTAGCGGGAGTGCGGATACGCAGTATTTT	CSVEASGSADTQYF
-	TRBV5-1	TRBJ1-1	-	TGCGCCAGCAGCTTCGGATCGGGAGGCACTGAAGCTTTCTTT	CASSFGSGGTEAFF
TRBD1	TRBV28	TRBJ1-2	-	TGTGCCAGCAGGCCGGACAGGGGAGGCTATGGCTACACCTTC	CASRPDRGGYGYTF
TRBD2	TRBV3-1/TRBV3-2	TRBJ2-3	-	TGTGCCAGCAGCCAAGATTATATCGGCGGGGGGCCCACAGATACGCAGTATTTT	CASSQDYIGGGPTDTQYF
TRBD2	TRBV5-1	TRBJ2-5	-	TGCGCCAGCAGCTTGGGGACTAGCGGACAAGAGACCCAGTACTTC	CASSLGTSGQETQYF
TRBD2	TRBV4-2	TRBJ2-1	-	TGTGCCAGCAGCCACGGACTAGATAGGGTTGCGCAGTTCTTC	CASSHGLDRVAQFF
-	TRBV5-1	TRBJ2-3	-	TGCGCCAGCCGGGGGGCCGGGGTAGATACGCAGTATTTT	CASRGAGVDTQYF
TRBD2	TRBV2	TRBJ2-3	-	TGTGCCAGCAGCTTGGGACTAGCGGGAGCAGTCACGCAGTATTTT	CASSLGLAGAVTQYF
TRBD1	TRBV25-1	TRBJ2-7	-	TGTGCCAGCAGTGACCCCATGGACAGGAACCCCTACGAGCAGTACTTC	CASSDPMDRNPYEQYF
-	TRBV5-4	TRBJ2-5	-	TGTGCCAGCAGCTCCAAGCGGGCCCAAGAGACCCAGTACTTC	CASSSKRAQETQYF
-	TRBV7-8	TRBJ2-2	-	TGTGCCAGCAGCCCCGGGGGCGAGCGGGGCACCGGGGAGCTGTTTTTT	CASSPGGERGTGELFF
TRBD2	TRBV5-1	TRBJ2-1	-	TGCGCCAGCAGCTCTCGGGGGGTTTCCTACAATGAGCAGTTCTTC	CASSSRGVSYNEQFF
TRBD2	TRBV3-1/TRBV3-2	TRBJ2-1	-	TGTGCCAGCAGCCAAGTTACTAGCGCCAATGAGCAGTTCTTC	CASSQVTSANEQFF
-	TRBV5-1	TRBJ2-2	-	TGCGCCAGCAGTACGGGACACAACACCGGGGAGCTGTTTTTT	CASSTGHNTGELFF
TRBD2	TRBV2	TRBJ2-1	-	TGTGCCCAAAAAGGGACTAGAGACAATGAGCAGTTCTTC	CAQKGTRDNEQFF
-	TRBV5-4	TRBJ2-1	few	TGTGCCAGCACCCCGGGTGGCGAATACAATGAGCAGTTCTTC	CASTPGGEYNEQFF
TRBD2	TRBV7-8	TRBJ2-2	-	TGTGCCAGCAGCCTACCCGGACTAGCGACGACCGGGGAGCTGTTTTTT	CASSLPGLATTGELFF
-	TRBV19	TRBJ1-1	few	TGTGCCAGTAGTAAGAGTCTAAGGGGGACGACGGAAGCTTTCTTT	CASSKSLRGTTEAFF
-	TRBV19	TRBJ1-6	once	TGTGCCAGTAGTAGCAGAACGGAGGATAATTCACCCCTCCACTTT	CASSSRTEDNSPLHF
-	TRBV6-2/TRBV6-3	TRBJ1-2	-	TGTGCCAGCAGTTACTCGGGGGAGGGATATGGCTACACCTTC	CASSYSGEGYGYTF
TRBD1	TRBV30	TRBJ1-2	-	TGTGCCTGGATTGTAGGGGGCGGATATGGCTACACCTTC	CAWIVGGGYGYTF
TRBD1	TRBV12-5	TRBJ1-1	-	TGTGCTAGTGGTTTGGTACAGGGGGTGAACACTGAAGCTTTCTTT	CASGLVQGVNTEAFF
-	TRBV13	TRBJ2-1	-	TGTGCCAGCAGCTCGGGGTGGTCCTACAATGAGCAGTTCTTC	CASSSGWSYNEQFF
-	TRBV6-5	TRBJ1-5	-	TGTGCCAGCAGTTACTCCAGGGGCCAGCCCCAGCATTTT	CASSYSRGQPQHF
TRBD1	TRBV14	TRBJ1-1	-	TGTGCCAGCAGCCTGGGGACAGGGACCATGAACACTGAAGCTTTCTTT	CASSLGTGTMNTEAFF
-	TRBV9	TRBJ2-2	-	TGTGCCAGCAGCGTACAGGGGGGCGGAGCCGGGGAGCTGTTTTTT	CASSVQGGGAGELFF
-	TRBV6-1	TRBJ1-1	once	TGTGCCAGCAGTGAAGCTTGGAGCCACTTCACTGAAGCTTTCTTT	CASSEAWSHFTEAFF
TRBD2	TRBV5-4	TRBJ2-1	-	TGTGCCAGCAGCCGGGGACCTCGGACTAGCGGGGGGGACCGGGATGAGCAGTTCTTC	CASSRGPRTSGGDRDEQFF
-	TRBV2	TRBJ1-5	-	TGTGCCAGCACCGACTCGTGGGGCGGCAATCAGCCCCAGCATTTT	CASTDSWGGNQPQHF
-	TRBV28	TRBJ2-7	-	TGTGCCAGCAGCTCCGTCAGGGTTGGGTACTTC	CASSSVRVGYF
-	TRBV18	TRBJ2-1	-	TGTGCCAGCTCACCTGGGGGGAGCTCCTACAATGAGCAGTTCTTC	CASSPGGSSYNEQFF
TRBD1	TRBV3-1/TRBV3-2	TRBJ1-1	few	TGTGCCAGCAGCCCTAAGACAGGGGGCGCGGACACTGAAGCTTTCTTT	CASSPKTGGADTEAFF
TRBD2	TRBV2	TRBJ2-7	-	TGTGCCAGCAGGGAGAAGACTAGCGGAAAACTCGAGCAGTACTTC	CASREKTSGKLEQYF
-	TRBV7-2	TRBJ2-1	once	TGTGCCAGCAGCTTAATAGCGAACTACAATGAGCAGTTCTTC	CASSLIANYNEQFF
-	TRBV25-1	TRBJ1-5	-	TGTGCCAGCAGTGCAGTCAATCAGCCCCAGCATTTT	CASSAVNQPQHF
TRBD1	TRBV19	TRBJ1-1	-	TGTGCCAGTAGCCGGACAGGGGAGGGGAACACTGAAGCTTTCTTT	CASSRTGEGNTEAFF
TRBD1	TRBV19	TRBJ1-1	once	TGTGCCAGTAGTATAGATCGGGACAGGTTCGAAGCTTTCTTT	CASSIDRDRFEAFF
TRBD1	TRBV28	TRBJ1-2	-	TGTGCCAGCGTCTCCTCACAGGGGGGTGGCTACACCTTC	CASVSSQGGGYTF
-	TRBV7-8	TRBJ1-2	-	TGTGCCAGCAGCCCACCGCGACAGCCATATGGCTACACCTTC	CASSPPRQPYGYTF
-	TRBV3-1/TRBV3-2	TRBJ2-7	-	TGTGCCAGCAGCCGGGAGGTCTTTGGCGGGACCTACGAGCAGTACTTC	CASSREVFGGTYEQYF
TRBD2	TRBV7-9	TRBJ2-1	-	TGTGCCAGCAGCTTAGGACTAGCGGCATTGAGCTCCTACAATGAGCAGTTCTTC	CASSLGLAALSSYNEQFF
-	TRBV10-2	TRBJ2-1	-	TGCGCCAGCAGACCAGCGGGCCCCTACAATGAGCAGTTCTTC	CASRPAGPYNEQFF
-	TRBV30	TRBJ1-3	-	TGTGCCAGCCTCATCCGGAACACCATATATTTT	CASLIRNTIYF
TRBD1	TRBV12-5	TRBJ1-2	few	TGTGCTAGTGGTTTATCTACAGGGGGAGGTCGCTACACCTTC	CASGLSTGGGRYTF
-	TRBV11-2	TRBJ2-2	-	TGTGCCAGCAGGCCAAACAGGGAAACCGGGGAGCTGTTTTTT	CASRPNRETGELFF
TRBD1	TRBV18	TRBJ1-5	-	TGTGCCAGCTCACCCGGGACAGGAGATTATAGCAATCAGCCCCAGCATTTT	CASSPGTGDYSNQPQHF
-	TRBV11-2	TRBJ1-2	once	TGTGCCAGCAGCTTAGATACGCAGGGGCCCTATGGCTACACCTTC	CASSLDTQGPYGYTF
TRBD2	TRBV27	TRBJ2-1	-	TGTGCCAGCAGTTTAGGACTAGCGGGGTCTTACAATGAGCAGTTCTTC	CASSLGLAGSYNEQFF
TRBD2	TRBV3-1/TRBV3-2	TRBJ2-1	-	TGTGCCAGCAGCCAACGGGGGGGAAATGAGGATGAGCAGTTCTTC	CASSQRGGNEDEQFF
TRBD2	TRBV4-1	TRBJ2-7	-	TGCGCCAGCAGCCAAGTGGGAGGACTAGCAGACTTGGAGCAGTACTTC	CASSQVGGLADLEQYF
TRBD2	TRBV12-3/TRBV12-4	TRBJ2-7	-	TGTGCCAGCAGCTATACTAGCGGGGGAGAGCAGTACTTC	CASSYTSGGEQYF
-	TRBV10-3	TRBJ2-1	-	TGTGCCATCAGTGACCCCCAGGGGAACAATGAGCAGTTCTTC	CAISDPQGNNEQFF